One sample yielded the 6 T cell receptor beta chains listed below, sequenced in a study of vaccination and CD4 T cells after COVID-19. Treatment indicated: approximately 10-day PBMC culture with coronavirus spike peptide pools or control peptides (ViraFEST assay). The Oncomine TCR Beta short-read assay generated sequence data from the DNA of cultured CD4+ T cells. From the PCR reads, TCRdb called clonotypes with MiXCR, one entry per CDR3 protein. The sample has under 25,000 distinct CDR3 sequences; about three quarters are singletons. Which antigens these TCRs recognize remains unknown. The sample was CD4+ T cells from blood, cultured in vitro, taken after SARS-CoV-2 vaccination. The source of these receptors is a human donor who received a COVID-19 vaccine.

V and J are TRBV5-5 and TRBJ2-2; possibly TRBD2 for D (5 bases). CDR1 and CDR2 from the germline V gene are SGHKS and YYEKEE (reference sequence). The CDR3 has 14 amino acids. V gave up 3 bases and J gave up 5 bases, with 11 bases separating them. The CDR3 nucleotides are TGTGCCAGCAGCTCAAGGACGGGAACCGGGGAGCTGTTTTTT. Translation gives CASSSRTGTGELFF. Looking up the rest from reference TRBV5-5 and TRBJ2-2 gives the full variable domain: DAGVTQSPTHLIKTRGQQVTLRCSPISGHKSVSWYQQVLGQGPQFIFQYYEKEERGRGNFPDRFSARQFPNYSSELNVNALLLGDSALYLCASSSRTGTGELFFGEGSRLTVL.

The chain has TRBV20-1 and TRBJ1-2, with a tentative D call TRBD1 (5 bases). Germline V gene sequence: CDR1 DFQATT, CDR2 SNEGSKA (reference sequence). V dropped 6 bases and J dropped 0 bases, with 14 bases sitting between them. The CDR3 contains 14 residues. The CDR3 protein is CSALGGDANYGYTF. Here the CDR3 DNA reads TGCAGTGCCCTGGGGGGGGACGCTAACTATGGCTACACCTTC.

This chain connects TRBV2 to TRBJ2-7; unclear D gene. The V gene's germline CDR1 is SNHLY and CDR2 FYNNEI. The CDR3 length is 11 residues. Trimming took off 4 bases at V and 4 bases at J, with 5 bases between the two ends. The CDR3 reads CASSAEYEQYF. The CDR3 nucleotides are TGTGCCAGCAGTGCAGAATACGAGCAGTACTTC.

The DNA for the CDR3 is TGTGCCAGCTGGAGGGCGCCTAACTATGGCTACACCTTC. Residues: CASWRAPNYGYTF. The V call is TRBV6-1, the J call TRBJ1-2; D remains unclear. Trimming removed 8 bases at V and 0 bases at J, with 10 bases between. Germline V CDR1 and CDR2: MNHNS, SASEGT. This CDR3 has 13 residues.

This clonotype has a single count. The chain employs TRBV6-5 and TRBJ1-4, with TRBD1 identical over 8 bases. This CDR3 spans 15 amino acids. V was clipped by 0 bases and J by 10 bases; unmatched bases: 7. Germline V gives CDR1 MNHEY, CDR2 SVGAGI. As DNA, the CDR3 is TGTGCCAGCAGTTACTCGCGGACAGGGTTCGGAAAACTGTTTTTT. Amino acids: CASSYSRTGFGKLFF.

The chain couples TRBV2 to TRBJ2-7, with TRBD1 identical over 7 bases. The germline CDR1 and CDR2 sequences are SNHLY and FYNNEI. The CDR3 has 13 amino acids. Trimming removed 4 bases from V and 5 bases from J; junction bases left unmatched: 5. The DNA of the CDR3 is TGTGCCAGCAGTGTCGACAGGGCACACGAGCAGTACTTC. It translates to CASSVDRAHEQYF.